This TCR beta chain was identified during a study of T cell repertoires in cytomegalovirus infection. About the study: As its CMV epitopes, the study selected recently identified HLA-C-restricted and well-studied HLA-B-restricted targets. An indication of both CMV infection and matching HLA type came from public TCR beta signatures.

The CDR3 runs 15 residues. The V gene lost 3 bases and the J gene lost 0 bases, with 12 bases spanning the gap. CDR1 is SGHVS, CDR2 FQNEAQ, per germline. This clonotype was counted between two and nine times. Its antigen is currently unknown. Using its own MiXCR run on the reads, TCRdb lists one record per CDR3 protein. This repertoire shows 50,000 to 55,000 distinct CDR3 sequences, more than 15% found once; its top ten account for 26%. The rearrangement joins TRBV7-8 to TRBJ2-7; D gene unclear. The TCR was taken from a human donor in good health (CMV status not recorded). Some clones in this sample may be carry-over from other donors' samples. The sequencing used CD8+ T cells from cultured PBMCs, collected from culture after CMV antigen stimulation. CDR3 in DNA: TGTGCCAGCAGCTTTCCTCACGTCAGCTCCTACGAGCAGTACTTC. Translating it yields CASSFPHVSSYEQYF.